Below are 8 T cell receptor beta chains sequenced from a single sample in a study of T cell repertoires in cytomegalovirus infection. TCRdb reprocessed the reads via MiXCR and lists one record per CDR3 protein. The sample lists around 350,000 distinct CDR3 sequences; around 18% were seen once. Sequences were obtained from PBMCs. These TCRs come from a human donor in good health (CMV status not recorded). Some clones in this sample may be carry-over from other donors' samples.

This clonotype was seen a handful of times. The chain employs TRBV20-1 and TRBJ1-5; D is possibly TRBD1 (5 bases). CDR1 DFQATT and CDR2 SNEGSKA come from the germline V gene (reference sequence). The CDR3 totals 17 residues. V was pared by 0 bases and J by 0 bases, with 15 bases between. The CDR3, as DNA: TGCAGTGCTAGAGATCTACAGGAAAATTATAGCAATCAGCCCCAGCATTTT. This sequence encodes CSARDLQENYSNQPQHF.

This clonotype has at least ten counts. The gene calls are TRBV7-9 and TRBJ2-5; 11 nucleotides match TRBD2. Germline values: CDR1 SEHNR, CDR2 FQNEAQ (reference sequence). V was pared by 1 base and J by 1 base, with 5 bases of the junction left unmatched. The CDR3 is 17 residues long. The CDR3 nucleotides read TGTGCCAGCAGCTTAGGCCTTAGCGGGGGGGTCCAAGAGACCCAGTACTTC. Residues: CASSLGLSGGVQETQYF.

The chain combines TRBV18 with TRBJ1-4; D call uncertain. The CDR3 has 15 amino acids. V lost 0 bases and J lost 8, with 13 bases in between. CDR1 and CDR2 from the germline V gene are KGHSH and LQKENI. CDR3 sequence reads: CASSPPAGFAEKLFF. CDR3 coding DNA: TGTGCCAGCTCACCACCCGCCGGGTTTGCGGAAAAACTGTTTTTT.

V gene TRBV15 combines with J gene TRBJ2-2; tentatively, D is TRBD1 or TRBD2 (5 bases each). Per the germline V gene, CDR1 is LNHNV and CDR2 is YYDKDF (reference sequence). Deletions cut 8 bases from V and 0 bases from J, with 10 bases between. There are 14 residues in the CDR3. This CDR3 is CATGGFANTGELFF. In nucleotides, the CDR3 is TGTGCCACCGGGGGTTTCGCGAACACCGGGGAGCTGTTTTTT.

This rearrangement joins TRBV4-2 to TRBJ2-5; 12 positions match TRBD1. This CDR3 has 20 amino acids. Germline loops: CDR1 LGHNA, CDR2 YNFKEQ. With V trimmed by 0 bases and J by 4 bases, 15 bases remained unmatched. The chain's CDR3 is CASSQDPTLTGDRGRETQYF. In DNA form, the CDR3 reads TGTGCCAGCAGCCAAGACCCCACCCTCACGGGGGACAGGGGGCGAGAGACCCAGTACTTC.

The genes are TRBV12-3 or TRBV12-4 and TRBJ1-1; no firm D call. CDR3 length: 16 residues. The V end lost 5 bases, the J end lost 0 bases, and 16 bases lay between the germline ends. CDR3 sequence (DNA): TGTGCCAGCAGTGCCCCCCACGGGAACATGAACACTGAAGCTTTCTTT. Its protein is CASSAPHGNMNTEAFF.

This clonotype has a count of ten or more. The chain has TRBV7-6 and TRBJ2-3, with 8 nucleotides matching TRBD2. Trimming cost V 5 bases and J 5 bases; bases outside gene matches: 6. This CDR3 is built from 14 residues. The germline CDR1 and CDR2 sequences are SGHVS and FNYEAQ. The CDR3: CASSVGTRGDTQYF. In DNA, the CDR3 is TGTGCCAGCAGCGTAGGGACTAGAGGAGATACGCAGTATTTT.

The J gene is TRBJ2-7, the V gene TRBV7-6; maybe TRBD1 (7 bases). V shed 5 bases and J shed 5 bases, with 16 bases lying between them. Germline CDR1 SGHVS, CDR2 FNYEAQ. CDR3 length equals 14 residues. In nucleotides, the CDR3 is TGTGCCAGCAGCCTACGCGGAGGGGGCCACGAGCAGTACTTC. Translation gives CASSLRGGGHEQYF.